The entry that follows covers one T cell receptor (beta chain) sequence. Its antigen is as yet unknown. The J segment lost 4 bases and the V segment lost 1 base, leaving 11 bases of the junction unmatched. Germline CDR1 and CDR2: DFQATT and SNEGSKA (reference sequence). The length of the CDR3 is 16 residues. The entry originates in a study of early T cells in non-severe SARS-CoV-2 infection. Overall study: Sequencing of bulk RNA from unsorted whole blood was done, without chain pairing.

General study findings and limits: Reliance on VDJdb matching favored anti-spike CD8 responses; private and CD4 specificities were missed.

Attached unique molecular identifiers marked individual cDNA molecules. TCRdb recomputed calls from the 5' RACE reads with MiXCR, one row per CDR3 protein. There are about 64,000 distinct CDR3 sequences in the sample; around 14% occur only once, and 4.2% lies in the top ten. Sequenced input: whole blood. The TCR originated in an adult who was a healthcare worker with PCR-confirmed SARS-CoV-2 infection or an uninfected control (not recorded which). The rearrangement joins TRBV20-1 to TRBJ2-3, with 7 bases identical to TRBD1. CDR3 in amino acids: CSARAQGVVPADTQYF. The CDR3 DNA follows: TGCAGTGCTAGAGCCCAGGGGGTCGTTCCCGCAGATACGCAGTATTTT.